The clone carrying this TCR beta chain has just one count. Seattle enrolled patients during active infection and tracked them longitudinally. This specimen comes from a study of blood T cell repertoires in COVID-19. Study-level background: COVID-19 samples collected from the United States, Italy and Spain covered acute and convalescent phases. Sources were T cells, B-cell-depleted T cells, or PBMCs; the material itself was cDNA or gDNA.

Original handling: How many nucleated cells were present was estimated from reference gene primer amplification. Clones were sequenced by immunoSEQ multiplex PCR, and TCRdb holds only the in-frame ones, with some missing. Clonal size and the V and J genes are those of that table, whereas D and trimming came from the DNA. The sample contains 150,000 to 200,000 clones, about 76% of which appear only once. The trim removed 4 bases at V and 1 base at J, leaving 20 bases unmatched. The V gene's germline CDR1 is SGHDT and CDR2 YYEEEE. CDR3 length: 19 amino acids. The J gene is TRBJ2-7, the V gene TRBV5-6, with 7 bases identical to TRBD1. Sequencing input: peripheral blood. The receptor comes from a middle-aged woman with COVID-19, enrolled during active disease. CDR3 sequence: CASSQYRDRRLVVSYEQYF. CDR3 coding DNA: TGTGCCAGCAGCCAGTACCGGGACAGAAGACTGGTTGTATCCTACGAGCAGTACTTC.